What follows describes a single T cell receptor beta chain. Its specificity is not known. MiXCR, run by TCRdb on the RT-PCR reads, gives a single entry per CDR3 protein. The table includes 700,000 to 800,000 distinct CDR3 sequences, approximately 17% detected once. V dropped 4 bases and J dropped 4; count of bases not matched to a gene: 15. The CDR3 runs 17 residues. CDR1 and CDR2 (germline): LNHNV, YYDKDF (reference sequence). These data come from a study of response to subunit inactivated influenza vaccine. Study-wide results and limits: The authors offered the suggestion that each seasonal influenza vaccination recruits few new T cells.

The receptor was isolated from a man in his forties or fifties who received an inactivated influenza vaccine. The input for sequencing was PBMCs from blood, taken more than 4 days after vaccination. The chain has TRBV15 and TRBJ2-7, with 8 bases aligning to TRBD1. The CDR3 spells CATSIGNRGKSVYEQYF. In DNA, the CDR3 is TGTGCCACCAGCATCGGTAACAGGGGGAAATCTGTGTACGAGCAGTACTTC.